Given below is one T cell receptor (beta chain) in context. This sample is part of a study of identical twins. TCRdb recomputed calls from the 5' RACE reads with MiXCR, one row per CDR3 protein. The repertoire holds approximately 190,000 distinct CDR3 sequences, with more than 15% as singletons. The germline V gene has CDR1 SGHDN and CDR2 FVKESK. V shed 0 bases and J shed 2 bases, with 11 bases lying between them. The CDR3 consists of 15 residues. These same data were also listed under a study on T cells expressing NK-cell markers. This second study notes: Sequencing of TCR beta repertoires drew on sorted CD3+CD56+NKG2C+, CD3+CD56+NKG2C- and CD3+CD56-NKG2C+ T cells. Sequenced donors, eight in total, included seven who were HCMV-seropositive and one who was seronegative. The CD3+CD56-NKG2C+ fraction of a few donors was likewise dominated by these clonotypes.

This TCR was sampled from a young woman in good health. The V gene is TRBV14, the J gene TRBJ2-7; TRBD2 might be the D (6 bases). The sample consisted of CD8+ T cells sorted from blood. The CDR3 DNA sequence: TGTGCCAGCAGCCAAGACGGGACTCCTCCCTACGAGCAGTACTTC. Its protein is CASSQDGTPPYEQYF.